This is a list of T cell receptor beta chains from one sample in a study of T and B cells in COVID-19 patients. TCRdb used MiXCR to reprocess the multiplex PCR reads, holding one entry per CDR3 protein. The table includes 4,500 to 5,000 distinct CDR3 sequences, about 33% detected once. The sequenced material came from blood. The receptors derive from a human donor who had recovered from COVID-19. Both conserved end residues are part of each CDR3. D genes are given only for firm matches. Clone sizes are given selectively: once, few, many, or a class where the clone is expanded.

clone_size,v_call,d_call,j_call,cdr3_nt,cdr3_aa
NA,TRBV18,NA,TRBJ2-4,TGTGCCAGCTCACCACCGATTCTAGCCAAAAACATTCAGTACTTC,CASSPPILAKNIQYF
NA,TRBV24-1,TRBD1,TRBJ1-2,TGCCGCCGGGGACAGGGATCCTATGGCTACACCTTC,CRRGQGSYGYTF
once,TRBV20-1,NA,TRBJ2-1,TGCAGTGCTATCCAAACGGGGGCTAGTTACGATGAGCAGTTCTTC,CSAIQTGASYDEQFF
NA,TRBV27,TRBD2,TRBJ2-1,TGTGCCAGCAGTTTACGGGAGGGACACAATGAGCAGTTCTTC,CASSLREGHNEQFF
medium-sized,TRBV12-3/TRBV12-4,TRBD1,TRBJ2-1,TGTGCCAGCAGTTTAAGGGGGCTTGAGCAGTTCTTC,CASSLRGLEQFF
NA,TRBV19,TRBD2,TRBJ2-1,TGTGCCAGTAGTATAGCGGGAGGGCCGGGAGATGAGCAGTTCTTC,CASSIAGGPGDEQFF
medium-sized,TRBV19,TRBD2,TRBJ2-7,TGTGCCAGTAGTGTCCCCTTAGGAGCGGGAGGGCCCTACGAGCAGTACTTC,CASSVPLGAGGPYEQYF
NA,TRBV4-1,TRBD1,TRBJ2-6,TGCGCCAGCAGCCCGGACAGGGGGCGAAATACTGGGGCCAACGTCCTGACTTTC,CASSPDRGRNTGANVLTF
medium-sized,TRBV19,TRBD1,TRBJ2-3,TGTGCCAGGCCCTCAGGGGGATGGCAGTATTTT,CARPSGGWQYF
medium-sized,TRBV19,TRBD2,TRBJ2-2,TGTGCCAGTAGTTTAGGGACTAGCGGGAGGTCGAGCACCGGGGAGCTGTTTTTT,CASSLGTSGRSSTGELFF
few,TRBV12-3/TRBV12-4,NA,TRBJ1-2,TGTGCCAGCAGTCACTCCGGTTGGACGGTAAACTATGGCTACACCTTC,CASSHSGWTVNYGYTF
NA,TRBV11-2,TRBD1,TRBJ2-2,TGTGCCAGCAACAATCCCGGGACAGGGGGACCCGGGGAGCTGTTTTTT,CASNNPGTGGPGELFF
few,TRBV27,NA,TRBJ2-6,TGTGCCAGCAGTTTCGGGTCCTTCTCTGGGGCCAACGTCCTGACTTTC,CASSFGSFSGANVLTF
medium-sized,TRBV6-1,TRBD2,TRBJ2-1,TGTGCCAGCAGTGGACTAGCGGAGTACAATGAGCAGTTCTTC,CASSGLAEYNEQFF
NA,TRBV6-4,NA,TRBJ2-6,TGTGCCAGCAGTGGAGGAGAGTCTGGGGCCAACGTCCTGACTTTC,CASSGGESGANVLTF
medium-sized,TRBV15,NA,TRBJ2-5,TGTGCCACCAGCAGAGTGAGCAGCCAAGAGACCCAGTACTTC,CATSRVSSQETQYF
medium-sized,TRBV19,TRBD2,TRBJ2-1,TGTGCCAGTAGTATTATAGCGGGAGGTAGGCATGAGCAGTTCTTC,CASSIIAGGRHEQFF
medium-sized,TRBV6-1,TRBD1,TRBJ1-4,TGTGCCAGCAGTGAAATACAGGGGACTAATGAAAAACTGTTTTTT,CASSEIQGTNEKLFF
NA,TRBV12-3/TRBV12-4,TRBD2,TRBJ2-5,TGTGCCAGCAGCGGGACTAGCGCACAAGAGACCCAGTACTTC,CASSGTSAQETQYF